This record concerns one T cell receptor beta chain sequence. This clone has more than one count but fewer than ten. Its binding antigen is unknown. One base away there is no much larger clone; base qualities are not given. Library generation was performed with the immunoSEQ multiplex PCR assay. A mixture of 60 forward primers for TCR Vbeta segments and 13 reverse primers for TCR Jbeta segments was used in the multiplex PCR. Amplification of the CDR3 region of rearranged TCR beta genes was performed with a multiplex PCR assay on genomic DNA. The amplified TCR beta libraries were sequenced on the Illumina HiSeq System as 87-base-pair reads. As for the authors' bioinformatics: A later analysis tallied roughly 76 million unique TCR beta chains across the 660 or so repertoires, and some 10 million of those chains were shared by two or more donors. Raw reads were error-corrected and collapsed into unique sequences by a nearest-neighbor algorithm in which closely related sequences were merged to remove PCR and sequencing errors. To assign V, D and J gene segments, CDR3 sequences were aligned to IMGT reference sequences. For a sequence to be retained, at least a six-nucleotide match to both a V gene segment and a J gene segment was required. A rearrangement was called productive if the CDR3 had no stop codons and remained in frame with V and J, and every other rearrangement was called non-productive. CDR3 was defined according to IMGT convention as the region running from the second conserved V-encoded cysteine to the conserved J-encoded phenylalanine. The earlier analysis of fewer than 750 of the donors excluded sequences that lacked an unambiguous match to a single V gene segment. In an earlier analysis of some 590 of the donors, a V segment was called functional when productive rearrangements were above 56.7%, and segregating when the standard deviation between donors exceeded 5%. A statistical classification framework was built to diagnose cytomegalovirus status from the catalog of TCR beta chain sequences. In a later analysis, V and J genes were assigned by comparing TCR nucleotide sequences against IMGT/GENE-DB human TR gene sequences. In a later analysis, CDR3 sequences and most-parsimonious VDJ recombination scenarios were assigned using the TCRdist pipeline. In a later analysis, each TCR beta chain was defined by its CDR3 amino acid sequence together with its V-gene family, and reads without a unique V-gene family were excluded. In a later analysis, fewer than 600 highly shared, low-generation-probability nucleotide sequences were removed to address suspected cross-contamination and a sequencing artifact. In a later analysis, a clonal expansion index for each public chain was calculated from normalized within-repertoire ranks of inferred template counts. Generation probabilities in a later analysis came from a VDJ recombination model fitted to out-of-frame rearrangements, and those results were checked against IGoR. A later analysis scored TCR-TCR, TCR-HLA and TCR-CMV co-occurrence with hypergeometric tests, applying a repertoire-size bias correction to TCR pairs. False discovery rates were estimated in a later analysis by permuting HLA or CMV assignments 20 times. A later analysis grouped co-occurring TCRs with DBSCAN, adding TCRdist sequence similarity when clustering within HLA-allele-positive subsets. For co-occurrence clustering, repertoires with fewer than 30,000 or more than 120,000 public chains were excluded, along with a handful of repertoires with anomalous nucleotide sharing. The source is immuneACCESS, and TCRdb retained only in-frame sequences with V and J called. Part of the clones is not carried over; for the studies checked, unresolved V genes explain less than half of this, and the remainder is unexplained. The V and J calls and clone size were taken over from that table, and D and trimming were inferred from the DNA. This sample has 150,000 or so clones in its table, and just over 75% of those were observed once. Around 1% of the sample rests with the top ten.

This sample stems from a study of cytomegalovirus exposure and HLA in healthy donors (dated by TCRdb to 2016 to 2017). Concerning the study at large: In an earlier analysis of some 610 of the donors, 250 to 300 Gb of sequence data and approximately 100 million unique TCR beta sequences from 150 million to 200 million T cells were reported. Rather than using new phenotypic data, the later analysis identified candidate immune exposures from TCR beta sequences and from how often those sequences occurred across donors. A later analysis re-examined previously published TCR beta repertoires from about 700 donors and added high-resolution HLA genotyping to investigate patterns of TCR occurrence. Among 300 to 500 genotyped donors of the cohort, an average of roughly 230,000 unique TCR beta nucleotide sequences was sequenced per donor, of which 15% to 20% were non-productive. The number of donors typed differed by locus, with roughly 629-640 for A, B, C, DRB1 and DQB1, around 500 for DQA1, 606 for DPA1, and 472 for DPB1. The genetic ancestry cluster associated with self-reported Caucasian donors included around 76% of the roughly 390 genotyped donors. The study profiled the T cell repertoires of hundreds of subjects by immunosequencing and related them to cytomegalovirus serostatus. An early release covering roughly 600 HLA-typed donors comprised about 300 gigabases of sequencing data and around 80 million unique TCR sequences. Donor age, sex, ethnicity and CMV serostatus were compiled alongside the repertoire data. A later genetic analysis took genome-wide SNP genotypes for 398 of the 666 donors and used that subset as a discovery cohort. To predict cytomegalovirus infection status, the study combined high-throughput TCR immunosequencing, statistical association of individual TCRs with disease status, and machine learning. A handful of DR-DQ haplotypes were handled as single units for association and clustering because linkage in the cohort was strong. The aim of the study was to test whether cataloging public T cell receptors could identify signatures of past pathogen exposure. Besides the first cohort of 666 subjects, a separate validation cohort made up of roughly 120 different subjects was used. HLA typing covered class I and class II loci at four-digit resolution. All discovery cohort repertoires had been generated on a single sequencing platform. To decide whether each TCR beta V gene segment behaved as functional or pseudogenic, an earlier analysis of some 600 of the donors relied on high-throughput TCR beta sequencing.

The cohort was made up of several hundred healthy bone marrow donors. Cohort members were all nominally healthy when sampled, although unrecorded immune exposures were likely present. The donor was CMV seronegative and belonged to the group of approximately 320 seronegative cohort members. A peripheral blood sample was provided by each donor, and peripheral blood mononuclear cells were used for TCR beta sequencing. The Qiagen DNeasy Blood Extraction Kit was used to extract genomic DNA from the blood cell samples. Results the study describes overall, beyond this receptor: Around 16 rarely observed V segments, including chromosome 9 orphons, were excluded from the earlier analysis of just under 600 of the donors because counts were too low. In the study, 150 to 200 TCR beta chains were listed as associated with cytomegalovirus. A later genetic analysis associated a missense DCLRE1C variant with V-gene and J-gene trimming of TCR beta chains, and an independent cohort replicated the association. Roughly uniform sequencing depth across donors was assumed in presence/absence analyses, although this assumption may not hold. According to a later analysis, parvovirus B19, influenza, CMV and Epstein-Barr virus appeared linked to several top co-occurrence clusters. The only immune exposure information available for the cohort was CMV serostatus. In a later analysis, most CMV-associated TCR beta chains were found to appear HLA-restricted, with HLA associations seemingly driven largely by CMV exposure. This cohort had only TCR beta chains sequenced, and the lack of alpha or paired-chain data limited which features could be detected. The classifier was reported to diagnose cytomegalovirus status with high specificity and sensitivity in both the original cohort and the validation cohort. According to a later analysis, TCR association rates differed among HLA loci, with DRB1 alleles showing the most associated TCRs and HLA-C alleles showing the fewest. Because HLA typing was missing for some donors at each locus, association tests included only the typed subset. An earlier analysis of approximately 530 of the donors showed that most TCR beta V segments appeared in productive rearrangements either about 90% or about 30% of the time, which broadly matched IMGT annotations. Specific HLA alleles were associated with 15,000 to 20,000 TCR beta sequences at a false discovery rate of 0.05 in a later analysis. A further reported finding was that TCR beta sequences accurately predicted the HLA-A and HLA-B alleles for most subjects in the first cohort. Assigning TCR associations to individual alleles was difficult when HLA alleles, especially DR and DQ, strongly co-occurred. In a later genetic analysis, fewer N-insertions in productive TCRs were reported among donors in an Asian-associated ancestry cluster than the approximately 710-donor mean. Across donors, most TCR sequences were observed very rarely, whereas some public TCRs were present in many individuals. The authors suggested that the approach could potentially be generalized to other disease states and immunological phenotypes. The sequencing pipeline was judged likely to have produced a cluster of highly shared sequence variants as a technical artifact. A few of the identified cytomegalovirus-associated TCR beta chains were confirmed in vitro to be specific for cytomegalovirus antigens. A later analysis found that HLA-associated TCR beta chains were more clonally expanded and had lower generation probabilities than equally common non-associated chains. The 87-base-pair reads could not distinguish some IMGT-functional V segments, including TRBV6-2 and TRBV6-3, so those segments were excluded. Correlated functional status among segregating V segments might reflect linkage disequilibrium, but an unknown experimental factor could not be ruled out.

The CDR3, from cysteine to phenylalanine, totals 15 residues. Just the 45-base CDR3 DNA is kept, in frame starting at base 1. Trimming at the junction amounts to 1 base on V and 1 base on J, and the germline ends lie 8 bases apart. CDR1 and CDR2 (SEHNR, FQNEAQ) derive from the germline V gene (reference sequence). Sequenced sample: PBMCs. The sequence came from a middle-aged woman in good health and CMV-seronegative. Recombination joined TRBV7-9 with TRBJ1-3; a tentative D call is TRBD1 (5 bases match). The CDR3 region reads CASSLDGGSGNTIYF. The DNA sequence is TGTGCCAGCAGCTTAGACGGGGGATCTGGAAACACCATATATTTT.